The 23 T cell receptor beta chains below were found in one sample sequenced in a study of sequential checkpoint blockade in melanoma. Data came from immunoSEQ multiplex PCR; TCRdb stores just in-frame clones and leaves some out. In the table there are 30,000 or so clones, approximately 86% of which are singletons. The treatment denotes: randomized to nivolumab then ipilimumab (arm A) or the reverse (arm B). Sample: CD8+ T cells sorted from blood (inferred from file names), taken from a patient given nivolumab and ipilimumab in sequence. These receptors all stem from a human donor with melanoma.

CDR3 amino acids: CASSFAGFLEGYTF. As DNA, the CDR3 is TGTGCCAGCAGCTTTGCAGGGTTTCTAGAGGGCTACACCTTC. The V gene is TRBV7-2, the J gene TRBJ1-2, with a possible D match to TRBD1 (5 bases). CDR1 is SGHTA, CDR2 FQGNSA, per germline. This CDR3 is 14 amino acids long. V dropped 3 bases and J dropped 8 bases, with 16 bases sitting between them.

The chain joins TRBV7-9 to TRBJ2-5; a weak D match, TRBD1 (5 bases). In germline, CDR1 is SEHNR, CDR2 FQNEAQ (reference sequence). Trimming pared 1 base from V and 5 bases from J, leaving 11 bases between. CDR3 length: 14 amino acids. The CDR3 DNA reads as TGTGCCAGCAGCTTAGTCGGCAGGGCGGAGACCCAGTACTTC. Encoded protein: CASSLVGRAETQYF.

The rearrangement uses TRBV5-1 and TRBJ1-2, with 7 nucleotides matching TRBD1. V was pared by 4 bases and J by 7 bases, with 4 bases of the junction left unmatched. The CDR3 contains 12 residues. Germline V gene lookup returns CDR1 SGHRS and CDR2 YFSETQ. CDR3 in DNA: TGCGCCAGCAGCCCTGACAGGGTTGGCTACACCTTC. The encoded protein is CASSPDRVGYTF. The full variable domain, rest sourced from reference TRBV5-1 and TRBJ1-2, is KAGVTQTPRYLIKTRGQQVTLSCSPISGHRSVSWYQQTPGQGLQFLFEYFSETQRNKGNFPGRFSGRQFSNSRSEMNVSTLELGDSALYLCASSPDRVGYTFGSGTRLTVV.

This clone was picked up one time. The V and J genes are TRBV14 and TRBJ1-2, with D unresolved. The V end was cut by 1 base, the J end by 0 bases, with 3 bases between. The CDR3 spans 13 residues. In germline, CDR1 is SGHDN, CDR2 FVKESK. CDR3: CASSQGPNYGYTF. The CDR3 DNA reads as TGTGCCAGCAGCCAAGGGCCTAACTATGGCTACACCTTC.

The rearrangement joins TRBV4-1 to TRBJ1-3; no clear D. The CDR3 totals 16 residues. CDR1 and CDR2 from the germline V gene are MGHRA and YSYEKL. V gave up 1 base and J gave up 0 bases, with 10 bases separating them. In DNA form, the CDR3 reads TGCGCCAGCAGCCAAGCGGCAGGCCTCTCTGGAAACACCATATATTTT. The encoded protein is CASSQAAGLSGNTIYF.

This chain links TRBV6-4 with TRBJ2-1; 8 bases are shared with TRBD1. Germline CDR1 is MRHNA and CDR2 is SNTAGT. The V segment lost 2 bases and the J segment 7 bases; nucleotides outside the gene matches: 13. The CDR3 has 17 residues. In DNA form, the CDR3 reads TGTGCCAGCAGTGACGAGGTGGGAGGACAGGGAGTAAATGAGCAGTTCTTC. Translation gives CASSDEVGGQGVNEQFF.

The rearrangement links TRBV7-9 to TRBJ2-1; tentative D call: TRBD1 (6 bases). V dropped 2 bases and J dropped 9 bases, with 14 bases sitting between them. The germline V gene encodes CDR1 SEHNR and CDR2 FQNEAQ (reference sequence). The CDR3 is 14 amino acids. The chain's CDR3 is CASSLRIVDSEQFF. The CDR3 nucleotides are TGTGCCAGCAGCTTACGGATAGTGGACAGTGAGCAGTTCTTC.

This clone occurred once. V gene TRBV28 combines with J gene TRBJ2-3; a possible D gene is TRBD1 (6 bases). V shed 2 bases and J shed 8 bases, with 20 bases lying between them. CDR3 length equals 16 residues. From germline, CDR1 is MDHEN and CDR2 SYDVKM. CDR3 residues: CASSLVASWGRRTQYF. CDR3 nucleotide sequence: TGTGCCAGCAGTTTAGTGGCATCCTGGGGGCGGCGTACGCAGTATTTT.

This chain links TRBV7-9 with TRBJ2-1, with D unresolved. Trimming took off 1 base at V and 3 bases at J, with 4 bases between the two ends. This CDR3 is built from 13 residues. CDR1 is SEHNR, CDR2 FQNEAQ, per germline (reference sequence). CDR3 residues: CASSLVVYNEQFF. DNA of the CDR3: TGTGCCAGCAGCTTAGTAGTCTACAATGAGCAGTTCTTC.

There are a few counts of this clone. The DNA for the CDR3 is TGTGCCAGCAGTTACTCGAAGGGGGCTGGCACTGAAGCTTTCTTT. Translated: CASSYSKGAGTEAFF. The chain has TRBV6-6 and TRBJ1-1; 7 bases align to TRBD1. Trimming at V came to 0 bases and at J to 4 bases, leaving 5 bases not matched to a gene. The CDR3 length is 15 residues. Germline lookup yields CDR1 MNHNY and CDR2 SVGAGI (reference sequence).

There are a few counts of this clone. The V and J genes are TRBV29-1 and TRBJ2-7, with 8 positions matching TRBD1. Trimming removed 6 bases from V and 2 bases from J; junction bases left unmatched: 6. CDR1 and CDR2 from the germline V gene are SQVTM and ANQGSEA. The CDR3 runs to 13 residues. The CDR3 nucleotides are TGCAGCGTCGGACAGGGTGGCACCTACGAGCAGTACTTC. Translation: CSVGQGGTYEQYF.

This sequence joins TRBV11-2 and TRBJ2-1; D might be TRBD2 (5 bases). V gave up 8 bases and J gave up 0 bases, with 8 bases separating them. The CDR3 consists of 13 residues. CDR1 SGHAT and CDR2 FQNNGV come from the germline V gene. CDR3 sequence: CASGLGSYNEQFF. In DNA, the CDR3 is TGTGCCAGCGGACTGGGCTCCTACAATGAGCAGTTCTTC.

This chain joins TRBV25-1 and TRBJ2-7, with D perhaps TRBD1 (6 bases). V was pared by 8 bases and J by 4 bases, with 12 bases between. CDR3 size: 12 residues. The germline V gene has CDR1 MGHDK and CDR2 SYGVNS. DNA for the CDR3: TGTGCCAGCGCTACTACAGGGTACGAGCAGTACTTC. Protein: CASATTGYEQYF.

The rearrangement joins TRBV7-9 to TRBJ2-7; no reliable D call. Trimming took off 2 bases at V and 0 bases at J, with 5 bases between the two ends. The CDR3 loop spans 13 amino acids. CDR1 and CDR2 from the germline V gene are SEHNR and FQNEAQ (reference sequence). The CDR3 coding sequence is TGTGCCAGCAGCTTAATTAGCTCCTACGAGCAGTACTTC. Translated: CASSLISSYEQYF.

The V gene is TRBV27, the J gene TRBJ2-7, with 7 bases identical to TRBD2. J was trimmed by 6 bases and V by 3 bases; bases with no gene match: 11. The germline V gene has CDR1 MNHEY and CDR2 SMNVEV (reference sequence). This CDR3 region has 15 residues. The CDR3 here is CASSFFPRGNGEQYF. Written as DNA, the CDR3 is TGTGCCAGCAGTTTTTTCCCGCGGGGGAACGGCGAGCAGTACTTC.

The chain carries TRBV14 and TRBJ1-2; D remains ambiguous. CDR3 length equals 14 residues. Trimming removed 1 base at V and 7 bases at J, with 13 bases between. Germline V lookup: CDR1 SGHDN, CDR2 FVKESK. In nucleotides, the CDR3 is TGTGCCAGCAGCCAAGGACTAGGGTCCGGTGGCTACACCTTC. The encoded protein is CASSQGLGSGGYTF.

This chain uses TRBV27 with TRBJ2-1; TRBD1 agrees at 7 bases. The CDR3 consists of 15 residues. J lost 3 bases, V lost 4 bases, and 6 bases had no gene match. Germline values: CDR1 MNHEY, CDR2 SMNVEV (reference sequence). CDR3 loop: CASSSGQENYNEQFF. CDR3 in DNA: TGTGCCAGCAGTTCTGGACAGGAGAACTACAATGAGCAGTTCTTC.

V usage is TRBV7-9 and J usage is TRBJ2-7, with 7 bases lining up with TRBD1. This CDR3 spans 12 amino acids. Germline values: CDR1 SEHNR, CDR2 FQNEAQ (reference sequence). V was clipped by 5 bases and J by 4 bases; unmatched bases: 2. The CDR3 reads CASSTTGYEQYF. The CDR3 coding sequence is TGTGCCAGCAGCACGACAGGGTACGAGCAGTACTTC.

The chain is built from TRBV6-1 and TRBJ1-3; 9 bases line up with TRBD1. The CDR3 loop spans 15 amino acids. CDR1 MNHNS and CDR2 SASEGT come from the germline V gene. Trimming took 4 bases from V and 6 from J; bases not matched to a gene: 7. The CDR3 region has the DNA TGTGCCAGCAGTGGCTACAGGGGGCAAGCAAACACCATATATTTT. Amino acids: CASSGYRGQANTIYF.

This clone came up a few times. The chain links TRBV27 to TRBJ2-6; a possible D gene is TRBD1 (7 bases). The V and J ends lost 7 bases and 0 bases respectively, with 19 bases between them. The CDR3 has 18 amino acids. Per germline, CDR1 MNHEY and CDR2 SMNVEV (reference sequence). CDR3 in amino acids: CASTSFTQGGSGANVLTF. The CDR3 DNA is TGTGCCAGCACCTCTTTTACCCAGGGGGGCTCTGGGGCCAACGTCCTGACTTTC.

V gene TRBV27 combines with J gene TRBJ2-4, with D maybe TRBD1 (5 bases). This CDR3 spans 16 amino acids. With 1 base removed from V and 3 bases from J, the gap between germline ends came to 13 bases. The germline V gene encodes CDR1 MNHEY and CDR2 SMNVEV (reference sequence). The CDR3 bases are TGTGCCAGCAGTTTATTCGCAGGGCTGGGCAAAAACATTCAGTACTTC. It is translated as CASSLFAGLGKNIQYF.

The rearrangement uses TRBV25-1 and TRBJ1-2; no clear D gene. V was pared by 2 bases and J by 6 bases, with 13 bases between. The CDR3 loop spans 14 amino acids. CDR1 is MGHDK, CDR2 SYGVNS, per germline. CDR3 residues: CASSENGGRDGYTF. As DNA, the CDR3 is TGTGCCAGCAGTGAAAATGGAGGCAGAGATGGCTACACCTTC.

J is TRBJ1-2 and V is TRBV7-6; D not certain. CDR1 is SGHVS and CDR2 is FNYEAQ in the germline V gene. Deletions cut 1 base from V and 0 bases from J, with 9 bases between. The CDR3 sequence is 15 residues long. The CDR3 DNA reads as TGTGCCAGCAGCTTAGGCAGTTGGTCTAACTATGGCTACACCTTC. As protein: CASSLGSWSNYGYTF.